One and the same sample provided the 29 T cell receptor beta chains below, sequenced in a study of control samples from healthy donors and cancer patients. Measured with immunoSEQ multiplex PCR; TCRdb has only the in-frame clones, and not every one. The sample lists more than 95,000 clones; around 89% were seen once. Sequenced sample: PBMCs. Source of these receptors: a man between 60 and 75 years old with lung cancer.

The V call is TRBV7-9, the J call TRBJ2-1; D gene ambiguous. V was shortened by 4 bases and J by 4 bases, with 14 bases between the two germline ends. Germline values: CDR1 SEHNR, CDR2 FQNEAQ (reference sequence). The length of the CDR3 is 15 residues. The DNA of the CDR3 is TGTGCCAGCAGCTCCGCCGGGCAATCATACAATGAGCAGTTCTTC. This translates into CASSSAGQSYNEQFF. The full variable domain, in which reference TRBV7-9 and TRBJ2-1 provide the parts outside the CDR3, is DTGVSQNPRHKITKRGQNVTFRCDPISEHNRLYWYRQTLGQGPEFLTYFQNEAQLEKSRLLSDRFSAERPKGSFSTLEIQRTEQGDSAMYLCASSSAGQSYNEQFFGPGTRLTVL.

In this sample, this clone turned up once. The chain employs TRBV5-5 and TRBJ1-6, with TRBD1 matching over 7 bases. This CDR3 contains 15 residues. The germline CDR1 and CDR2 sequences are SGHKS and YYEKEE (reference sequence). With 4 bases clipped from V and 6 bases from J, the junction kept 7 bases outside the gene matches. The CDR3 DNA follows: TGTGCCAGCAGCCCCGGGACAGCAATTAATTCACCCCTCCACTTT. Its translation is CASSPGTAINSPLHF.

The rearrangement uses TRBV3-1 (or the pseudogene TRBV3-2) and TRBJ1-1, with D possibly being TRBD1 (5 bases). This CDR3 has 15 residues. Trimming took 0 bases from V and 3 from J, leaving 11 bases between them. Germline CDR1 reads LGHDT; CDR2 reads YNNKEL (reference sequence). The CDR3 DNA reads TGTGCCAGCAGCCAAGATCTAGCGGGGGACACTGAAGCTTTCTTT. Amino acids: CASSQDLAGDTEAFF.

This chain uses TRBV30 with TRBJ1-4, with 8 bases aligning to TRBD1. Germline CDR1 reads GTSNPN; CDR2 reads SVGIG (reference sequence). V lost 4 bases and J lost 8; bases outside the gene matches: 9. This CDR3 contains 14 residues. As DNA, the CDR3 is TGTGCCTGGACCGCGACAGGGGAACTGGAAAAACTGTTTTTT. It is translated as CAWTATGELEKLFF.

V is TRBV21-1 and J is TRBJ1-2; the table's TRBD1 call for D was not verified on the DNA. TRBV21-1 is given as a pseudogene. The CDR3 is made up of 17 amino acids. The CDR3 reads CASSKGAGTATSCGYTF. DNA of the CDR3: TGTGCCAGCAGCAAAGGGGCCGGGACAGCCACGTCATGTGGCTACACCTTC.

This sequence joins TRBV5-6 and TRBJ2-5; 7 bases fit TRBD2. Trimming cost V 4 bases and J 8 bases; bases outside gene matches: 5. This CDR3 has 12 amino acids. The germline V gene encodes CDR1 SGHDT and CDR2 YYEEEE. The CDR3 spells CASSLGDYTQYF. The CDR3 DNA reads TGTGCCAGCAGCCTAGGGGACTATACCCAGTACTTC.

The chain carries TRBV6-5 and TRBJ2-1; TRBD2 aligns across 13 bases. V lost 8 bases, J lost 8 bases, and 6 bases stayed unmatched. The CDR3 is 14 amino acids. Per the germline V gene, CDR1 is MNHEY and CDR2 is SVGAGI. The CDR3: CASFTSGGAYEQFF. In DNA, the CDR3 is TGTGCCAGCTTTACTAGCGGGGGGGCATATGAGCAGTTCTTC.

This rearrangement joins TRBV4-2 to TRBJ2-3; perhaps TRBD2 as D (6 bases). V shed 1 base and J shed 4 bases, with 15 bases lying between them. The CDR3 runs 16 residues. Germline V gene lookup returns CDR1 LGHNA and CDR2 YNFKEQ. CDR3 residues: CASSQGGGDPPDTQYF. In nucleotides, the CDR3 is TGTGCCAGCAGCCAAGGAGGCGGGGATCCCCCAGATACGCAGTATTTT.

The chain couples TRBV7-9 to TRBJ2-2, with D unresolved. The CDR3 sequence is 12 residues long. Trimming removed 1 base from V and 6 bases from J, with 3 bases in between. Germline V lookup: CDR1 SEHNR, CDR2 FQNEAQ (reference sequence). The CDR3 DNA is TGTGCCAGCAGCTTAGATGCCGGGGAGCTGTTTTTT. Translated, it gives CASSLDAGELFF.

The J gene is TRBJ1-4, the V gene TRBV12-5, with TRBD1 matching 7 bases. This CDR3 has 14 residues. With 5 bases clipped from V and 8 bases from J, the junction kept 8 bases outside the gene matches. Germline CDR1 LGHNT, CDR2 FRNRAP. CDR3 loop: CASGNDREGEKLFF. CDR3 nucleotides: TGTGCTAGTGGTAACGACAGGGAAGGGGAAAAACTGTTTTTT.

For the CDR3, the DNA is TGTGCCAGCAGTCAAACAGGGGATCAGGCAACTAATGAAAAACTGTTTTTT. It encodes CASSQTGDQATNEKLFF. The chain has TRBV6-6 and TRBJ1-4; 7 bases align to TRBD1. Germline CDR1 MNHNY, CDR2 SVGAGI (reference sequence). With 5 bases clipped from V and 0 bases from J, the junction kept 9 bases outside the gene matches. CDR3 length: 17 residues.

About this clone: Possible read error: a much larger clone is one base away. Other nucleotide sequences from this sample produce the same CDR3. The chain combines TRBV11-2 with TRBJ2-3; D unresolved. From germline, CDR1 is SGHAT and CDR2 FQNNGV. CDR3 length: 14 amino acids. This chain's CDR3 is CASSTTLDAYTQYF. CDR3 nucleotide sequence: TGTGCCAGCAGCACTACATTAGACGCCTATACGCAATATTTT.

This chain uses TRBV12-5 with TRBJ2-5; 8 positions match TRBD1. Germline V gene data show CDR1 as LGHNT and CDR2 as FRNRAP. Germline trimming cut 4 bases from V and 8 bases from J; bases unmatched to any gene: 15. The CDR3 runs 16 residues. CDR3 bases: TGTGCTAGTGGTTCCCCACCCGGGACAGGAAGGATAACCCAGTACTTC. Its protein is CASGSPPGTGRITQYF.

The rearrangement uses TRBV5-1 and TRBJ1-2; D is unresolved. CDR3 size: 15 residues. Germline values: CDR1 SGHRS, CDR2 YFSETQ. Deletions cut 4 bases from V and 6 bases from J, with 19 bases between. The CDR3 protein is CASSAIDGRYNGYTF. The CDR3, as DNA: TGCGCCAGCAGCGCCATCGACGGACGGTACAATGGCTACACCTTC.

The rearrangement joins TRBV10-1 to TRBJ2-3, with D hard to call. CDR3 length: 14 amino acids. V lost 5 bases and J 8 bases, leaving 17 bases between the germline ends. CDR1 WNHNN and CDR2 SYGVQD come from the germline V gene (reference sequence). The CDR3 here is CASSISQADGTQYF. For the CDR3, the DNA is TGCGCCAGCAGTATAAGTCAGGCTGATGGTACGCAGTATTTT.

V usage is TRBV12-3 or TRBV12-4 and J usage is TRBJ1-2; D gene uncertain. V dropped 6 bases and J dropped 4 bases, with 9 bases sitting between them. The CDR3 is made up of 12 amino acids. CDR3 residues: CASRGRSYGYTF. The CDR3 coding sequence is TGTGCCAGCAGGGGTAGATCCTATGGCTACACCTTC.

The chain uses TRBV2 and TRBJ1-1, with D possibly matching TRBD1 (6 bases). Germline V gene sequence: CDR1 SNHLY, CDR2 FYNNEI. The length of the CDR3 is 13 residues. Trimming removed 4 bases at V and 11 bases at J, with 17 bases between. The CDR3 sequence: CASSVGGALAAFF. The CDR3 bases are TGTGCCAGCAGTGTTGGGGGGGCCCTGGCTGCTTTCTTT.

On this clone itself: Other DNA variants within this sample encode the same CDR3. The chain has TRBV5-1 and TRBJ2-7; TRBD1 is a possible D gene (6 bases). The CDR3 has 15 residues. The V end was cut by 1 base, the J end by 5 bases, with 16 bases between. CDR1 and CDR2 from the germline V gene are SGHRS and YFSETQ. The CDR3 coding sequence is TGCGCCAGCAGCTTGTCTGGCAGGGGTGGGGACGAGCAGTACGTC. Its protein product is CASSLSGRGGDEQYV.

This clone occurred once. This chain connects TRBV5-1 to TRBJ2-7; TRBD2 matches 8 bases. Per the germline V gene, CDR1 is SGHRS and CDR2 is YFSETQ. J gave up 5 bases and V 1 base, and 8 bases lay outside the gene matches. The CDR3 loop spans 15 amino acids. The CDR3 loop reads CASSLYGGVVDEQYV. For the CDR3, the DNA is TGCGCCAGCAGCTTGTACGGGGGGGTTGTAGACGAGCAGTACGTC.

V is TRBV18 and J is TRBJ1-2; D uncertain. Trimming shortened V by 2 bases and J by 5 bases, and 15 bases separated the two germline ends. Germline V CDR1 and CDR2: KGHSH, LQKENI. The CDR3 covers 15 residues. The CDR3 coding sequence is TGTGCCAGCTCACCAACTACGTCAGGATCTTATGGCTACACCTTC. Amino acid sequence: CASSPTTSGSYGYTF.

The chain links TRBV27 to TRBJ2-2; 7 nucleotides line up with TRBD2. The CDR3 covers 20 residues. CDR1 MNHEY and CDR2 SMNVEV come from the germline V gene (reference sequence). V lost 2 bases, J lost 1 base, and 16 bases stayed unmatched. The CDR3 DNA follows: TGTGCCAGCAGTTTACCAAGCGCGGGCGGGGGACTAAGGAACACCGGGGAGCTGTTTTTT. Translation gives CASSLPSAGGGLRNTGELFF.

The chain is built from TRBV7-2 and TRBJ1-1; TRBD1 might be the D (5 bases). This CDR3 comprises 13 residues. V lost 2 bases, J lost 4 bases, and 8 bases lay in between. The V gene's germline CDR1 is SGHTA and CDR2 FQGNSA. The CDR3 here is CASSLRQPTEAFF. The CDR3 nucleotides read TGTGCCAGCAGCTTAAGACAGCCCACTGAAGCTTTCTTT.

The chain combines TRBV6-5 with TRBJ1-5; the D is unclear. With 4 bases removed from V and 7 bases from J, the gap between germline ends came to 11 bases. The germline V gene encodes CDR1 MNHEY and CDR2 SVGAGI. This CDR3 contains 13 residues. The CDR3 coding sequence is TGTGCCAGCAGTTCCCGAGAGGGACAGCCCCAGCATTTT. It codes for CASSSREGQPQHF.

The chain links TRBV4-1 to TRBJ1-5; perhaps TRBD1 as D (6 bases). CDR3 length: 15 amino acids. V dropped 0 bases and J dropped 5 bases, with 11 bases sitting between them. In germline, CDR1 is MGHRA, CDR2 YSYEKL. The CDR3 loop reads CASSQDPTGYQPQHF. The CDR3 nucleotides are TGCGCCAGCAGCCAAGATCCTACAGGGTATCAGCCCCAGCATTTT.

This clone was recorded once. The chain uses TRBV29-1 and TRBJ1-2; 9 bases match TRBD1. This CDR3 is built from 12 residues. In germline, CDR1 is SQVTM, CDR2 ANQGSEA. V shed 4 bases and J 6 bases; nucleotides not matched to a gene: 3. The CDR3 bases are TGCAGCGTTGCCCGGGACAGGGATGGCTACACCTTC. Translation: CSVARDRDGYTF.

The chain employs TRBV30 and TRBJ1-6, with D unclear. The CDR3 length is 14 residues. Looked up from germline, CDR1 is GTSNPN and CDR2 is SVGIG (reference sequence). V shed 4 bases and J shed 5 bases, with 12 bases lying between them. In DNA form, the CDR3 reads TGTGCCTGGAATTCGGGGATCCATAATTCACCCCTCCACTTT. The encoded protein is CAWNSGIHNSPLHF.

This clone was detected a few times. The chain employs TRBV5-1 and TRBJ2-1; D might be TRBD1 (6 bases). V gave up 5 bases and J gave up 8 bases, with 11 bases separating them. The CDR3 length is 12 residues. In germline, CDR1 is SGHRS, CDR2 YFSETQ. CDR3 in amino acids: CASSVGGDEQFF. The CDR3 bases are TGCGCCAGCAGTGTAGGGGGAGATGAGCAGTTCTTC.

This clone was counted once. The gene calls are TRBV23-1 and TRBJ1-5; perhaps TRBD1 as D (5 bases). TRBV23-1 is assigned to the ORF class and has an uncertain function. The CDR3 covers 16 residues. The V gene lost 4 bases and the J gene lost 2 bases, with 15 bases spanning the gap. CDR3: CASSPRGRVCNQPQHF. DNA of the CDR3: TGCGCCAGCAGTCCCCGGGGCAGGGTCTGCAATCAGCCCCAGCATTTT.

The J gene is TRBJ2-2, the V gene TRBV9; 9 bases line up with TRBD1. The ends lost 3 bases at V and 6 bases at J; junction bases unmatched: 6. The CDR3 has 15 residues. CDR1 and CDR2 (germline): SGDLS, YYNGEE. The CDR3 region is CASSERGQGAGELFF. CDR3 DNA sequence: TGTGCCAGCAGCGAGAGGGGACAGGGAGCCGGGGAGCTGTTTTTT.